This T cell receptor beta chain was identified during a study of T cells in localized non-small cell lung cancer. Study-level points and caveats: Among blood samples, higher T cell density accompanied longer overall survival. Tumor showed lower T cell clonality than uninvolved adjacent lung, where it was highest. Without multi-region sequencing, intratumor heterogeneity could not be excluded. A median of about 54 of the top 100 tumor clones appeared in adjacent lung, which was paired and uninvolved.

On this clone itself: Its antigen is not identified.

Data came from immunoSEQ multiplex PCR; TCRdb stores just in-frame clones and leaves some out. Of fewer than 25,000 clones listed, 80% to 90% are singletons. The material was peripheral blood, obtained before any cancer treatment. The receptor was derived from a woman aged 35-70 years with stage I lung adenocarcinoma.

CDR3 sequence (DNA): TGTGCCAGCAGCCCAGGGACAGGGGAGAAAACTGAAGCTTTCTTT. It encodes CASSPGTGEKTEAFF. The chain carries TRBV9 and TRBJ1-1; 10 nucleotides line up with TRBD1. Germline values: CDR1 SGDLS, CDR2 YYNGEE. Trimming took 4 bases from V and 5 from J; bases not matched to a gene: 8. CDR3 size: 15 residues.